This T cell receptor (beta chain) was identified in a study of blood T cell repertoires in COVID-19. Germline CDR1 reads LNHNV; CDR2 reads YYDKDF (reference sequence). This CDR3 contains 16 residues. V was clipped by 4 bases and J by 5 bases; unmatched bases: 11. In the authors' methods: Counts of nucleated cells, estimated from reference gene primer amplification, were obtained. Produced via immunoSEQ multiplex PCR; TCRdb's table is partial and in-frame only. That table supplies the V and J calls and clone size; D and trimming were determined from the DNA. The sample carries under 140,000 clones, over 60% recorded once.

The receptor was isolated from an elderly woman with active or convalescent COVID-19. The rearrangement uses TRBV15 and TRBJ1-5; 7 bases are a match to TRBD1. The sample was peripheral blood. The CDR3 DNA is TGTGCCACCAGCAAAACTCCTAACACAGGGGATCAGCCCCAGCATTTT. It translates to CATSKTPNTGDQPQHF.